The TCR beta chain under discussion was sequenced for a study of blood T cells in healthy people across ages. A J-beta primer mix and a sample-barcoded 5' primer were used in a second PCR of about 7 to 12 cycles. TCRdb ran MiXCR on the 5' RACE reads and lists one entry per CDR3 protein. The sample records roughly 800,000 distinct CDR3 sequences, 20% to 25% being singletons. The junction had 5 bases not matched to a gene; V was cut back by 2 bases and J by 5 bases. CDR1 and CDR2 (germline): LNHNV, YYDKDF (reference sequence). The CDR3 sequence is 14 residues long. The sample also formed part of further work on T cells of mothers and their children. That source adds: The people who donated were three healthy Caucasian mothers and their six children.

The source material was blood. The rearrangement uses TRBV15 and TRBJ1-2; TRBD1 matches at 7 bases. The receptor was isolated from a boy aged 10-17 years in good health. The CDR3 spells CATSRTRDSYGYTF. The CDR3 DNA reads TGTGCCACCAGCAGAACCCGGGACAGTTATGGCTACACCTTC.